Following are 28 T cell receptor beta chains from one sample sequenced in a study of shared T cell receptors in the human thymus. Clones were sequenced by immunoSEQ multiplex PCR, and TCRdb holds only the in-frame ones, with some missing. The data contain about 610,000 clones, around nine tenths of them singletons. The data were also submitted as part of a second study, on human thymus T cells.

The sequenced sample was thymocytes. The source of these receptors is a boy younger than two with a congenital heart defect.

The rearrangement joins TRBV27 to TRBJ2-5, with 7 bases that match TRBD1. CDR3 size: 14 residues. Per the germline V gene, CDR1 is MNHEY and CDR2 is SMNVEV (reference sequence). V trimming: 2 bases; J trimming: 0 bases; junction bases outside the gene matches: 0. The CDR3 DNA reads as TGTGCCAGCAGTTTAGACAGGGACCAAGAGACCCAGTACTTC. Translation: CASSLDRDQETQYF.

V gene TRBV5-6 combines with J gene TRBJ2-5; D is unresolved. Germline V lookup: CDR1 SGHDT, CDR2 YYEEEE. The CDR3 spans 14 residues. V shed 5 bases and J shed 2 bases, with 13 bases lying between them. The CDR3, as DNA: TGTGCCAGCAGGCGAGGTTCGCGGCAAGAGACCCAGTACTTC. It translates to CASRRGSRQETQYF.

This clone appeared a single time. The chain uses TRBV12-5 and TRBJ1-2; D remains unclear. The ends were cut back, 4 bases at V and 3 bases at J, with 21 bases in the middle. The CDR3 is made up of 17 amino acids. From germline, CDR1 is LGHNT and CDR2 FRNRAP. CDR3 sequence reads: CASGSRATGSAYYGYTF. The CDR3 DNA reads TGTGCTAGTGGTTCCCGAGCGACTGGGTCGGCTTACTATGGCTACACCTTC.

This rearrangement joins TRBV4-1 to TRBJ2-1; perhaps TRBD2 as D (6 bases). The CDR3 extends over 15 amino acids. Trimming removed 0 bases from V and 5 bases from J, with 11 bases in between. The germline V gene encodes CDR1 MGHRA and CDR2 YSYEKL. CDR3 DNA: TGCGCCAGCAGCCAAGATATAGGGGAGGACAATGAGCAGTTCTTC. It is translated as CASSQDIGEDNEQFF.

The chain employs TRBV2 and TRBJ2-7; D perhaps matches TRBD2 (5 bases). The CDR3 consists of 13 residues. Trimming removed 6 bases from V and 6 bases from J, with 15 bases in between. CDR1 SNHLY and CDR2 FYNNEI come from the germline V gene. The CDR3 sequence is CASRPPTSFEQYF. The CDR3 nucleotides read TGTGCCAGCAGGCCCCCCACTAGTTTCGAGCAGTACTTC. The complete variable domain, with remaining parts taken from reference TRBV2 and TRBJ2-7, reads EPEVTQTPSHQVTQMGQEVILRCVPISNHLYFYWYRQILGQKVEFLVSFYNNEISEKSEIFDDQFSVERPDGSNFTLKIRSTKLEDSAMYFCASRPPTSFEQYFGPGTRLTVT.

Here the CDR3 reads CASSLVKRSGRIPYEQYF. CDR3 coding DNA: TGTGCCAGCAGCCTTGTAAAACGTAGCGGGAGGATCCCCTACGAGCAGTACTTC. The rearrangement links TRBV5-6 to TRBJ2-7, with 10 positions matching TRBD2. The CDR3 totals 18 residues. V was clipped by 4 bases and J by 2 bases; unmatched bases: 15. Germline V gives CDR1 SGHDT, CDR2 YYEEEE.

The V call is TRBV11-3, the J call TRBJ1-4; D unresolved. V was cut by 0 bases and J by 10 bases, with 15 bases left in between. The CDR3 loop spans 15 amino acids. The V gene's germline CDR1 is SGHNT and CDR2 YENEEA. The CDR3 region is CASSLDIAPAGKLFF. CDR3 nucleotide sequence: TGTGCCAGCAGCTTAGACATAGCCCCGGCGGGAAAACTGTTTTTT.

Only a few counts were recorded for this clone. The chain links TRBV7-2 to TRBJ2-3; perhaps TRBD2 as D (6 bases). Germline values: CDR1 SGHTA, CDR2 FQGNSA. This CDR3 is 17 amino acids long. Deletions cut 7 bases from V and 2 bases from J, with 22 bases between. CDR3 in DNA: TGTGCCAGCACCCATCCCCCCCTAGCGAACAACACAGATACGCAGTATTTT. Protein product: CASTHPPLANNTDTQYF.

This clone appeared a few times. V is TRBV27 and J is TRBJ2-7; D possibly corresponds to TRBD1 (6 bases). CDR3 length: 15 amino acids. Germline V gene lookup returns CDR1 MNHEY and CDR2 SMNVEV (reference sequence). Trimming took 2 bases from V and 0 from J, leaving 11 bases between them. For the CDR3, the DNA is TGTGCCAGCAGTTTACGGCAGGGGTACTCCTACGAGCAGTACTTC. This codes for CASSLRQGYSYEQYF.

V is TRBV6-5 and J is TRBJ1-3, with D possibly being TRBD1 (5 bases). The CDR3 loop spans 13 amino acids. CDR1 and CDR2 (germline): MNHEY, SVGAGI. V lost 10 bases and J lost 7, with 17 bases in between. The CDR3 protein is CATTRGAGNTIYF. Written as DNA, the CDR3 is TGTGCCACAACACGAGGGGCGGGGAACACCATATATTTT.

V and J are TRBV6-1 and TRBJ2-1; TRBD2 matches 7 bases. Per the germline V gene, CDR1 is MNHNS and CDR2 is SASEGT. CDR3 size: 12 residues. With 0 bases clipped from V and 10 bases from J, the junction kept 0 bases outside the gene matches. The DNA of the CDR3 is TGTGCCAGCAGTGAAGCGGGACTAGAGCAGTTCTTC. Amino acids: CASSEAGLEQFF.

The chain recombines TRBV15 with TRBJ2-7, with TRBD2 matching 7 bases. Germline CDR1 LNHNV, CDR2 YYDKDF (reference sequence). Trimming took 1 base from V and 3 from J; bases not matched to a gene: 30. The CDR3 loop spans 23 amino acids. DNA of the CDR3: TGTGCCACCAGCAGAGTAGAAGGCTACCCCTTAGTAGCGGGTCTCCCGGGATACTACGAGCAGTACTTC. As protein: CATSRVEGYPLVAGLPGYYEQYF. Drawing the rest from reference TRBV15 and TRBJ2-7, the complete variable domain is DAMVIQNPRYQVTQFGKPVTLSCSQTLNHNVMYWYQQKSSQAPKLLFHYYDKDFNNEADTPDNFQSRRPNTSFCFLDIRSPGLGDTAMYLCATSRVEGYPLVAGLPGYYEQYFGPGTRLTVT.

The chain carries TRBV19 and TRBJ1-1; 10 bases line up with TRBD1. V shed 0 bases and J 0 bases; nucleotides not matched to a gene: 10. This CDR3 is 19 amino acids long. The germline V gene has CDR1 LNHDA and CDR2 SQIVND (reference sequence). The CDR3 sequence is CASSIDRRTTGGMNTEAFF. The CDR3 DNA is TGTGCCAGTAGTATAGATCGTCGGACGACAGGGGGCATGAACACTGAAGCTTTCTTT. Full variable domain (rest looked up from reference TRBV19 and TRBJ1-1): DGGITQSPKYLFRKEGQNVTLSCEQNLNHDAMYWYRQDPGQGLRLIYYSQIVNDFQKGDIAEGYSVSREKKESFPLTVTSAQKNPTAFYLCASSIDRRTTGGMNTEAFFGQGTRLTVV.

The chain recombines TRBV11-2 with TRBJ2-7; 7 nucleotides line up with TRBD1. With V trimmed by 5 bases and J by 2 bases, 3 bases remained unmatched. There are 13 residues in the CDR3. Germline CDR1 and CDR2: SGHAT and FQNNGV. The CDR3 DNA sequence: TGTGCCAGCAGCCACAGGGGTACCTACGAGCAGTACTTC. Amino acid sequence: CASSHRGTYEQYF.

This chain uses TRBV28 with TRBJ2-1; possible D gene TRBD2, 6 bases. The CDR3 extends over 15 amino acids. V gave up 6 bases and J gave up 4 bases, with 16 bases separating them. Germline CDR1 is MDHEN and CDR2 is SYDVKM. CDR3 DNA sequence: TGTGCCAGCAGCGACCCATTACGGGGGTACAATGAGCAGTTCTTC. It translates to CASSDPLRGYNEQFF.

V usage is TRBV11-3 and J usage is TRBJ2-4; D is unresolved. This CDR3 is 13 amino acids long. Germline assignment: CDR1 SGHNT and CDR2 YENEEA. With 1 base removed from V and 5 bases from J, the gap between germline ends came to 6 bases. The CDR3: CASSLGPQNIQYF. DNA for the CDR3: TGTGCCAGCAGCTTAGGGCCCCAAAACATTCAGTACTTC.

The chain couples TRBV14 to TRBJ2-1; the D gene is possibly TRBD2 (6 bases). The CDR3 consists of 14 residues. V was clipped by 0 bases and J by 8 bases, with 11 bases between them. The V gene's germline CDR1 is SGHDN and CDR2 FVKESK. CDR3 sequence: CASSQDWASDEQFF. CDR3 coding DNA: TGTGCCAGCAGCCAAGATTGGGCTAGCGATGAGCAGTTCTTC.

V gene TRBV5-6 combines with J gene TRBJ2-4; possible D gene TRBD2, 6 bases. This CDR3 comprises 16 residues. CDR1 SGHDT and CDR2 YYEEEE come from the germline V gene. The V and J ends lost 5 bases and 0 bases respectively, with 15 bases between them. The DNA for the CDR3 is TGTGCCAGCAGTTGCACACCGGGACTAGCCAAAAACATTCAGTACTTC. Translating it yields CASSCTPGLAKNIQYF.

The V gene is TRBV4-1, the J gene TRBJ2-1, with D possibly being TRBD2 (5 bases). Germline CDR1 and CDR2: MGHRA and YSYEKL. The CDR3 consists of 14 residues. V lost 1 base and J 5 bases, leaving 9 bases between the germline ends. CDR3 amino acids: CASSQVTIDNEQFF. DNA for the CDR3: TGCGCCAGCAGCCAAGTGACTATCGACAATGAGCAGTTCTTC.

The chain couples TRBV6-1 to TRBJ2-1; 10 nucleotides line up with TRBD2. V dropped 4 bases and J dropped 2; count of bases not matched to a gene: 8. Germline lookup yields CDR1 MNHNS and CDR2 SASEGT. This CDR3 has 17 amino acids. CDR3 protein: CASSALRLAGPYNEQFF. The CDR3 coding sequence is TGTGCCAGCAGTGCCCTACGACTAGCGGGCCCCTACAATGAGCAGTTCTTC.

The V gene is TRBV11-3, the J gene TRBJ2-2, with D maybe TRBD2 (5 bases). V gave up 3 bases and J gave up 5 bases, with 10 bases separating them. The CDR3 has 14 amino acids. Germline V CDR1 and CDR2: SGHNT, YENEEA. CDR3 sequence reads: CASSFGVLTGELFF. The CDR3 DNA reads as TGTGCCAGCAGCTTCGGGGTTCTGACCGGGGAGCTGTTTTTT.

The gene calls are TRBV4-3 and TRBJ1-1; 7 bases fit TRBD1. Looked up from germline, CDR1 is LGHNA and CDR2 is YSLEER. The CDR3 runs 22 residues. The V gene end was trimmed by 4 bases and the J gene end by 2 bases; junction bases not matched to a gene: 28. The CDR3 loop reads CASSPLTYSRDRNTYTNTEAFF. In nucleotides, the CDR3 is TGCGCCAGCAGCCCACTCACCTATTCGAGGGACAGAAATACATACACTAACACTGAAGCTTTCTTT.

The CDR3 spells CASSLKWDRRTDTQYF. CDR3 nucleotide sequence: TGTGCCAGCAGTCTCAAATGGGACAGGCGCACAGATACGCAGTATTTT. The V gene is TRBV2, the J gene TRBJ2-3, with 8 bases that match TRBD1. CDR1 and CDR2 from the germline V gene are SNHLY and FYNNEI. V lost 5 bases, J lost 1 base, and 8 bases stayed unmatched. The CDR3 spans 16 residues.

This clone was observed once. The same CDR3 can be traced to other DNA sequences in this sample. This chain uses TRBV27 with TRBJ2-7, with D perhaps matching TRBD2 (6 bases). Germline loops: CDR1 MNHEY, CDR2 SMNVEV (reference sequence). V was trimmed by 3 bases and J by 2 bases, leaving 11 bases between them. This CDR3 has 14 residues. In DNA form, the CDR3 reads TGTGCCAGCAGTTTTGCGGGACCGACCTACGAGCAGTACTTC. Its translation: CASSFAGPTYEQYF.

The CDR3 is CASRLGGADTGELFF. The DNA of the CDR3 is TGTGCCAGCAGACTGGGGGGTGCGGACACCGGGGAGCTGTTTTTT. The V call is TRBV28, the J call TRBJ2-2; D possibly corresponds to TRBD2 (6 bases). Germline lookup yields CDR1 MDHEN and CDR2 SYDVKM. The CDR3 contains 15 residues. Trimming left V 6 bases short and J 3 bases short, with 14 bases between.

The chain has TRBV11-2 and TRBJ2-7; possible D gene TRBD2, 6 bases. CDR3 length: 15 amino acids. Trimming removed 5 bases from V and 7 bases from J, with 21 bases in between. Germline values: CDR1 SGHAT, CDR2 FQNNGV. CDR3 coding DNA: TGTGCCAGCAGCCCCAACAGACGGGGGTTGGGTGAGCAGTACTTC. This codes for CASSPNRRGLGEQYF.

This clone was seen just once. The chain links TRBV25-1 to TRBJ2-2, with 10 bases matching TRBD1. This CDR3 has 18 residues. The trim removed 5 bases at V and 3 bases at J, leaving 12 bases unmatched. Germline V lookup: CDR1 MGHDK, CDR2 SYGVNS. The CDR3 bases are TGTGCCAGCAGTTCACACCCGGGACAGGGGAGGGACACCGGGGAGCTGTTTTTT. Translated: CASSSHPGQGRDTGELFF.

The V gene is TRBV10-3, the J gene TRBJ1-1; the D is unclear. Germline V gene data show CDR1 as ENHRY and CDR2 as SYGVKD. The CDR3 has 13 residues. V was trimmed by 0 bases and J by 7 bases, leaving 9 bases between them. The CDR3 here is CAISESERCEAFF. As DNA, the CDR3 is TGTGCCATCAGTGAGTCGGAGAGGTGTGAAGCTTTCTTT.